This record looks at one TCR beta chain sequence and its context. Germline V gives CDR1 SGHDT, CDR2 YYEEEE. V shed 2 bases, J shed 2 bases, and the junction held 6 bases outside the gene matches. The CDR3 totals 15 residues. RNA extraction and reverse transcription yielded cDNA as sequencing template. TCRdb's table, derived via immunoSEQ multiplex PCR, lists solely in-frame clones and lacks some. The table has 190,000 or so clones, around three fifths seen once; the top ten hold around an eighth. The record originates from a study of CD8+ T cells in alopecia areata. The treatment denotes: oral pan-JAK inhibitor, 5-10 mg twice daily.

Sequenced material: CD8+ T cells sorted from blood, taken at week 24, from a patient treated with tofacitinib. This rearrangement joins TRBV5-6 to TRBJ2-5, with 7 bases aligning to TRBD2. The origin of this receptor is a human donor with alopecia areata. Here the CDR3 DNA reads TGTGCCAGCAGCTTTCCGGGGGGACCTCAAGAGACCCAGTACTTC. Amino acid sequence: CASSFPGGPQETQYF.